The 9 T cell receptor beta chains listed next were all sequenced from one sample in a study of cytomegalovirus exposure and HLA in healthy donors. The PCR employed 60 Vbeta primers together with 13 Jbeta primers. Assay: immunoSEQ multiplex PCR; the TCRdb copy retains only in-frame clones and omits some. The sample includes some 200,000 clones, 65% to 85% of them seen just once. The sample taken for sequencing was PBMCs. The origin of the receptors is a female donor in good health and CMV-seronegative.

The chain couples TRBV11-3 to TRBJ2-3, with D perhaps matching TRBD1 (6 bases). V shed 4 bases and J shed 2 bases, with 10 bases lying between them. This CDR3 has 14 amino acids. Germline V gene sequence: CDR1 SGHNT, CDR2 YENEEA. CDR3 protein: CASSYQGSTDTQYF. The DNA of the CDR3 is TGTGCCAGCAGCTATCAGGGGTCCACAGATACGCAGTATTTT.

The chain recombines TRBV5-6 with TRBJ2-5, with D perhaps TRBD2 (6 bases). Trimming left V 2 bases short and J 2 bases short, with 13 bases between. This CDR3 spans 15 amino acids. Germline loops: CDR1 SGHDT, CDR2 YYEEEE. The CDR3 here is CASSFTSGGQETQYF. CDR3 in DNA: TGTGCCAGCAGCTTTACCTCCGGGGGACAAGAGACCCAGTACTTC.

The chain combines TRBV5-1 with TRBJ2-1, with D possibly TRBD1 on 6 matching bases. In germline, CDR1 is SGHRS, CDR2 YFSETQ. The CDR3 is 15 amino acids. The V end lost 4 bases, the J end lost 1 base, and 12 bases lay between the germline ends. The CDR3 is CASSTDRRSYNEQFF. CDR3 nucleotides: TGCGCCAGCAGCACCGACAGGCGGTCCTACAATGAGCAGTTCTTC.

The CDR3 nucleotides read TGTGCTAGTGGTCGGGTTACGGGGGGCGACACCGGGGAGCTGTTTTTT. The encoded protein is CASGRVTGGDTGELFF. The chain uses TRBV12-5 and TRBJ2-2; tentatively, D is TRBD2 (7 bases). The V gene's germline CDR1 is LGHNT and CDR2 FRNRAP. CDR3 length equals 16 residues. The germline V and J ends were trimmed by 5 bases and 3 bases, with 16 bases remaining between them.

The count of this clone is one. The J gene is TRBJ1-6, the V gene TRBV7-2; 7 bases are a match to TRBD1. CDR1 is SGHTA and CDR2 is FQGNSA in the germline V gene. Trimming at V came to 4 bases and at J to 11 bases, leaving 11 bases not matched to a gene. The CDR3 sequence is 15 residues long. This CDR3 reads CASSWLRTGETPLHF. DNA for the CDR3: TGTGCCAGCAGCTGGCTCCGTACAGGGGAGACACCCCTCCACTTT.

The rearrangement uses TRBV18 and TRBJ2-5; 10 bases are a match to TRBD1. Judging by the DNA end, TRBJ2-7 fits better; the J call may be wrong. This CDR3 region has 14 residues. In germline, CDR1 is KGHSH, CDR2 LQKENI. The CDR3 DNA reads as TGTGCCAGCTCGACTGGGACAGGGGCCAACGAGCAGTACTTC. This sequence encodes CASSTGTGANEQYF.

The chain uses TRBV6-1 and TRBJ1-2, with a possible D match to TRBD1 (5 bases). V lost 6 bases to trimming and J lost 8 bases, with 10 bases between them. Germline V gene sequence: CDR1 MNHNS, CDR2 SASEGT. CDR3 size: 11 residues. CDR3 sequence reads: CASRGDWGYTF. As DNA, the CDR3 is TGTGCCAGCAGGGGGGACTGGGGCTACACCTTC.

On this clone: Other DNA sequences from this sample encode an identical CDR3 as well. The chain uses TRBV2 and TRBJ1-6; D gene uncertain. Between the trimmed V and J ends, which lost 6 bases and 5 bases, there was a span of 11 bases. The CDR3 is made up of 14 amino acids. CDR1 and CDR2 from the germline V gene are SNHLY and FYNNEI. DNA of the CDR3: TGTGCCAGCAGAGACGCGGGAAATAATTCACCCCTCCACTTT. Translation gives CASRDAGNNSPLHF.

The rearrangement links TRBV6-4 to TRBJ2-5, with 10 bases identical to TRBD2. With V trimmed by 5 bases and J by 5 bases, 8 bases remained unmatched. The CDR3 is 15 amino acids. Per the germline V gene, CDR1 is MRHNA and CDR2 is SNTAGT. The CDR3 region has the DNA TGTGCCAGCAGTCCCCTAGCGGGAGTACAGGAGACCCAGTACTTC. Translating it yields CASSPLAGVQETQYF.